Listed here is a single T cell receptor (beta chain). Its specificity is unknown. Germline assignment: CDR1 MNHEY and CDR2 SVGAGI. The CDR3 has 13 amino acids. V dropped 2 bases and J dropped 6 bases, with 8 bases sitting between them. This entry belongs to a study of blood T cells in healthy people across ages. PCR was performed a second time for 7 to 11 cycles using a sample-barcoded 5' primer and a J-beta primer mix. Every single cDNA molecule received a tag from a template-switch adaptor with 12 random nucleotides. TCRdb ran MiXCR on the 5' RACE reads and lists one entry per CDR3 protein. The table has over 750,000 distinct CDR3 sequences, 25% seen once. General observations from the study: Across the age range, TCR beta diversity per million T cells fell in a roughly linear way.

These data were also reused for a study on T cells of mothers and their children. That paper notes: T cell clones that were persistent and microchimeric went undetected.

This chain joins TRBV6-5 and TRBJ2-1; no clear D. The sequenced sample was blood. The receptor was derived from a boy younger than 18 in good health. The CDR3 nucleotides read TGTGCCAGCAGTTACCCCTCTACCAATGAGCAGTTCTTC. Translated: CASSYPSTNEQFF.